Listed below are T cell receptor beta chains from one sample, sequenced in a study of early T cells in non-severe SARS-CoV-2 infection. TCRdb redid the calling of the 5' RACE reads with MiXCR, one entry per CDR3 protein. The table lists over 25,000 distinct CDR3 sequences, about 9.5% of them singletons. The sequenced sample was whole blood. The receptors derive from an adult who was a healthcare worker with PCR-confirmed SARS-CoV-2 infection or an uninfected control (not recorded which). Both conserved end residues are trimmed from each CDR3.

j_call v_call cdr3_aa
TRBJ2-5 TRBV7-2 ASSLPWETQY
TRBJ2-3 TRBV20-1 SAPGRGTQY
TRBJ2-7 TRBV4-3 ASSLLAGADEQY
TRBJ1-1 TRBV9 ASSVAVMNTEAF
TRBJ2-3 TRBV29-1 SVDWSGGSDTQY
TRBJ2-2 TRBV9 ASSVAGESTGELF
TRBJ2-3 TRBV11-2 ASSLTGASTDTQY
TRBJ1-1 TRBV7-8 ASSSSVGQGNTEAF
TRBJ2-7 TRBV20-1 SATTPGGSYEQY
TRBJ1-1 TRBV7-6 ASSLVAGVAF
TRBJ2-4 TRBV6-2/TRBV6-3 ASRLEVAKNIQY
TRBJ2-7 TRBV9 ASSVEGATTYEQY
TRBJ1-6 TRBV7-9 ASIGRDSPLH
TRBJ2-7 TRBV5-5 ASTWGTANSYEQY
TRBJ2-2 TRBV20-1 SARALAPGGELF
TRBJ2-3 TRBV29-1 SVVNLGQLTDTQY
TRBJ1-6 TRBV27 ASRTGTGTNSPLH
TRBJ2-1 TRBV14 ASSQGGALAGQF
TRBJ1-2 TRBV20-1 SVLGSGYT
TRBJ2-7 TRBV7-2 ASSFRGGGSYEQY
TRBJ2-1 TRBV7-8 ASSLRDRDDEQF
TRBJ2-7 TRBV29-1 SVVGINEQY
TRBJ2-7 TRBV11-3 ASSLGLGSRGEYEQY
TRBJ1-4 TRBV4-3 ASSPRQGVANEKLF
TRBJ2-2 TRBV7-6 ASTPASRQIGELF